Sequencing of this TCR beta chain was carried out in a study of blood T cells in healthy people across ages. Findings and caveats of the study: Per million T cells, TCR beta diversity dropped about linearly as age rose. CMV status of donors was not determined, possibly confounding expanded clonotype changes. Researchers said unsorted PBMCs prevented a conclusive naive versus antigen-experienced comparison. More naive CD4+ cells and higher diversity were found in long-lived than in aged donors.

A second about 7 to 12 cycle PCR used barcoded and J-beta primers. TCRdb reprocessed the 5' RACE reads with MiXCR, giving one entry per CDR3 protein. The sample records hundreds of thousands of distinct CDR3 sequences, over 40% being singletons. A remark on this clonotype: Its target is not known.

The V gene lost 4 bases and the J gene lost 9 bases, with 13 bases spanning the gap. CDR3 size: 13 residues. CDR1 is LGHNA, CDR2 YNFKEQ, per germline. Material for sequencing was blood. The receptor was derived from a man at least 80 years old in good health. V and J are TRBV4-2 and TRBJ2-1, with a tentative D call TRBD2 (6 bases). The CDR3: CASSLRTTSEQFF. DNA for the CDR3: TGTGCCAGCAGCCTAAGGACTACGAGTGAGCAGTTCTTC.